These T cell receptor beta chains were read from a single sample in a study of cytomegalovirus exposure and HLA in healthy donors. Profiling relied on immunoSEQ multiplex PCR, and the TCRdb table lists in-frame clones only, not all of them. The sample lists about 180,000 clones, around 77% occurring once. Specimen: PBMCs. These TCRs come from a man in his 60s in good health and CMV-seronegative. Each CDR3 is given with its conserved first and last residue. D genes are given only for firm matches. Only some rows state a clone size, as once, few, many or a class for expanded clones.

TRBV30,TRBJ2-7,.,.,CAWSVGLKLSSYEQYF,TGTGCCTGGAGTGTGGGACTCAAATTGAGCTCCTACGAGCAGTACTTC
TRBV4-2,TRBJ2-5,.,few,CASSQGGAAETQYF,TGTGCCAGCAGCCAGGGGGGGGCCGCGGAGACCCAGTACTTC
TRBV6-5,TRBJ2-4,TRBD2,few,CASGSGLEDIQYF,TGTGCCAGCGGATCGGGACTAGAAGACATTCAGTACTTC
TRBV4-3,TRBJ1-2,.,once,CASSQAWAGGYGYTF,TGCGCCAGCAGCCAAGCTTGGGCCGGGGGCTATGGCTACACCTTC
TRBV30,TRBJ1-2,TRBD1,.,CAWREPGGPPASYPF,TGTGCCTGGAGGGAACCAGGGGGGCCACCGGCGAGCTACCCCTTC
TRBV27,TRBJ2-3,TRBD1,.,CASSSGGIDTQYF,TGTGCCAGCAGTTCAGGGGGCATAGATACGCAGTATTTT
TRBV7-7,TRBJ2-7,.,once,CASSLGQNYEQYF,TGTGCTAGCAGCTTAGGACAGAACTACGAGCAGTACTTC
TRBV20-1,TRBJ2-5,.,.,CSAELRETQYF,TGCAGTGCTGAGCTTCGAGAGACCCAGTACTTC
TRBV30,TRBJ2-3,.,once,CAWTLERDNTDTQYF,TGTGCCTGGACCCTGGAACGGGATAACACAGATACGCAGTATTTT
TRBV5-1,TRBJ2-7,TRBD1,.,CASSLVVGTGKSYEQYF,TGCGCCAGCAGCTTGGTAGTAGGGACAGGGAAGTCCTACGAGCAGTACTTC